The 27 T cell receptor beta chains listed next were all sequenced from one sample in a study of OX40 agonist ivuxolimab in advanced cancers. Measured with immunoSEQ multiplex PCR; TCRdb has only the in-frame clones, and not every one. Among roughly 90,000 clones, about nine tenths were seen once, and the ten largest hold more than 0.25%. Source: CD4+ or CD8+ T cells sorted from blood, taken in a trial of the OX40 agonist ivuxolimab. The receptor source for this set is an adult with an advanced solid tumor such as melanoma, head and neck, liver or kidney cancer.

The rearrangement links TRBV7-3 to TRBJ2-5; 9 bases line up with TRBD1. The CDR3 covers 16 residues. The germline CDR1 and CDR2 sequences are SGHTA and FQGTGA. V lost 5 bases, J lost 4 bases, and 11 bases stayed unmatched. CDR3 sequence (DNA): TGTGCCAGCAGCGCGTCCGGGACAGGGAGTGGAGAGACCCAGTACTTC. Translated: CASSASGTGSGETQYF.

The chain links TRBV9 to TRBJ2-3; unclear D gene. Germline values: CDR1 SGDLS, CDR2 YYNGEE. The CDR3 runs 16 residues. V was cut by 0 bases and J by 5 bases, with 16 bases left in between. The CDR3 here is CASSVGGGDSLDTQYF. The CDR3 DNA follows: TGTGCCAGCAGCGTAGGAGGCGGAGACTCCTTAGATACGCAGTATTTT.

The CDR3 coding sequence is TGTGCCAGCAAGGGTGCTAGCGGGAGGAGGGCAGATACGCAGTATTTT. Its translation is CASKGASGRRADTQYF. This sequence joins TRBV28 and TRBJ2-3; 11 bases line up with TRBD2. The length of the CDR3 is 16 residues. Germline trimming cut 7 bases from V and 4 bases from J; bases unmatched to any gene: 10. Germline V gene sequence: CDR1 MDHEN, CDR2 SYDVKM. Looking up the rest from reference TRBV28 and TRBJ2-3 gives the full variable domain: DVKVTQSSRYLVKRTGEKVFLECVQDMDHENMFWYRQDPGLGLRLIYFSYDVKMKEKGDIPEGYSVSREKKERFSLILESASTNQTSMYLCASKGASGRRADTQYFGPGTRLTVL.

This chain links TRBV19 with TRBJ2-1, with D perhaps matching TRBD1 (5 bases). The CDR3 consists of 13 residues. The V and J ends lost 4 bases and 6 bases respectively, with 10 bases between them. Germline CDR1 reads LNHDA; CDR2 reads SQIVND (reference sequence). The CDR3 sequence is CASSKTASNEQFF. In DNA, the CDR3 is TGTGCCAGTAGTAAGACAGCCTCCAATGAGCAGTTCTTC.

V usage is TRBV29-1 and J usage is TRBJ2-4, with D unresolved. Germline V CDR1 and CDR2: SQVTM, ANQGSEA. This CDR3 has 15 residues. The V end was cut by 6 bases, the J end by 2 bases, with 17 bases between. The DNA of the CDR3 is TGCAGCGTCGCAAGAGATCTGTCTACCAAAAACATTCAGTACTTC. It specifies CSVARDLSTKNIQYF.

V gene TRBV5-1 combines with J gene TRBJ1-3; 8 nucleotides match TRBD1. V lost 3 bases, J lost 1 base, and 3 bases stayed unmatched. The CDR3 totals 15 residues. Germline V gives CDR1 SGHRS, CDR2 YFSETQ. Here the CDR3 DNA reads TGCGCCAGCAGCTCACAGGGGGGATCTGGAAACACCATATATTTT. Translation: CASSSQGGSGNTIYF. Full variable domain (rest looked up from reference TRBV5-1 and TRBJ1-3): KAGVTQTPRYLIKTRGQQVTLSCSPISGHRSVSWYQQTPGQGLQFLFEYFSETQRNKGNFPGRFSGRQFSNSRSEMNVSTLELGDSALYLCASSSQGGSGNTIYFGEGSWLTVV.

The V gene is TRBV7-2, the J gene TRBJ2-1, with D possibly TRBD2 on 6 matching bases. Germline V CDR1 and CDR2: SGHTA, FQGNSA. Trimming removed 2 bases at V and 1 base at J, with 9 bases between. The CDR3 covers 15 residues. The CDR3 loop is CASSLLGGSYNEQFF. The CDR3, as DNA: TGTGCCAGCAGCTTATTGGGGGGATCCTACAATGAGCAGTTCTTC. Full variable domain (missing parts from reference TRBV7-2 and TRBJ2-1): GAGVSQSPSNKVTEKGKDVELRCDPISGHTALYWYRQSLGQGLEFLIYFQGNSAPDKSGLPSDRFSAERTGGSVSTLTIQRTQQEDSAVYLCASSLLGGSYNEQFFGPGTRLTVL.

About this clone: At one boundary the junction diverges from the germline segment, which might be a read error. This chain uses TRBV11-2 with TRBJ1-1, with D possibly TRBD1 on 5 matching bases. This CDR3 comprises 14 residues. CDR1 and CDR2 from the germline V gene are SGHAT and FQNNGV. DNA for the CDR3: TGTGCCAGCAGCCCGGGACCGAAGAACGCTGAAGCTTTCTTT. This translates into CASSPGPKNAEAFF.

The chain has TRBV28 and TRBJ1-2; D is uncertain. CDR1 is MDHEN, CDR2 SYDVKM, per germline. V was trimmed by 4 bases and J by 5 bases, leaving 23 bases between them. The CDR3 is 17 residues long. The DNA of the CDR3 is TGTGCCAGCAGTTCCCCCGCTCCTCTGACTCAAGATTATGGCTACACCTTC. Protein product: CASSSPAPLTQDYGYTF.

This sequence joins TRBV14 and TRBJ2-7; 8 bases fit TRBD2. Germline V gene data show CDR1 as SGHDN and CDR2 as FVKESK. CDR3 length equals 18 residues. V was clipped by 0 bases and J by 2 bases; unmatched bases: 12. The CDR3: CASSQEWDGRGAAYEQYF. Here the CDR3 DNA reads TGTGCCAGCAGCCAAGAGTGGGACGGGAGGGGGGCGGCCTACGAGCAGTACTTC.

This rearrangement joins TRBV11-3 to TRBJ2-1, with 7 bases fitting TRBD1. V shed 5 bases and J 0 bases; nucleotides not matched to a gene: 4. Per the germline V gene, CDR1 is SGHNT and CDR2 is YENEEA. This CDR3 comprises 15 residues. CDR3 sequence: CASSPTGNSYNEQFF. Written as DNA, the CDR3 is TGTGCCAGCAGCCCGACAGGGAACTCCTACAATGAGCAGTTCTTC.

This rearrangement joins TRBV28 to TRBJ2-2; tentative D call: TRBD2 (6 bases). Between the trimmed V and J ends, which lost 6 bases and 9 bases, there was a span of 11 bases. Germline V CDR1 and CDR2: MDHEN, SYDVKM. This CDR3 has 12 amino acids. CDR3 DNA: TGTGCCAGCAGCGGGGGACCGCGGGAGCTGTTTTTT. Its protein is CASSGGPRELFF.

V usage is TRBV7-2 and J usage is TRBJ2-7; D tentatively fits TRBD1 or TRBD2 (5 bases each). The germline V gene has CDR1 SGHTA and CDR2 FQGNSA. Trimming left V 5 bases short and J 4 bases short, with 18 bases between. CDR3 length equals 15 residues. The CDR3 loop reads CASSLNLQEVYEQYF. Written as DNA, the CDR3 is TGTGCCAGCAGCCTAAACTTACAGGAGGTTTACGAGCAGTACTTC.

This rearrangement joins TRBV29-1 to TRBJ2-7; 10 bases map to TRBD1. The CDR3 contains 12 residues. Per the germline V gene, CDR1 is SQVTM and CDR2 is ANQGSEA. Here the CDR3 reads CSAGTGVHEQYF. CDR3 nucleotides: TGCAGTGCCGGGACAGGGGTCCACGAGCAGTACTTC.

The chain employs TRBV15 and TRBJ1-5; possibly TRBD1 for D (5 bases). Trimming took 3 bases from V and 0 from J, leaving 9 bases between them. Germline loops: CDR1 LNHNV, CDR2 YYDKDF (reference sequence). The CDR3 loop spans 15 amino acids. This chain's CDR3 is CATSSAGLSNQPQHF. The CDR3, as DNA: TGTGCCACCAGCAGTGCGGGACTTAGCAATCAGCCCCAGCATTTT.

The gene calls are TRBV28 and TRBJ2-2; D is unresolved. The CDR3 consists of 13 residues. The germline CDR1 and CDR2 sequences are MDHEN and SYDVKM. Trimming pared 8 bases from V and 1 base from J, leaving 8 bases between. The CDR3 DNA follows: TGTGCCAGCGCTGGGGTGAACACCGGGGAGCTGTTTTTT. Translation: CASAGVNTGELFF.

For this clone: Compared with germline, one end of the junction differs, possibly owing to a read error. The chain carries TRBV4-3 and TRBJ2-3; TRBD2 aligns across 7 bases. This CDR3 has 16 residues. Germline values: CDR1 LGHNA, CDR2 YSLEER. The chain's CDR3 is CASSKDLAALADTQYF. The CDR3 bases are TGCGCCAGCAGCAAAGACCTAGCGGCCCTTGCAGATACGCAGTATTTT.

V gene TRBV15 combines with J gene TRBJ2-2; a possible D gene is TRBD2 (6 bases). Trimming removed 0 bases from V and 5 bases from J, with 13 bases in between. CDR3 length equals 16 residues. CDR1 is LNHNV, CDR2 YYDKDF, per germline (reference sequence). The CDR3 region has the DNA TGTGCCACCAGCAGAGAACGTCTAGCGTTAACCGGGGAGCTGTTTTTT. It encodes CATSRERLALTGELFF. The complete variable domain, with remaining parts taken from reference TRBV15 and TRBJ2-2, reads DAMVIQNPRYQVTQFGKPVTLSCSQTLNHNVMYWYQQKSSQAPKLLFHYYDKDFNNEADTPDNFQSRRPNTSFCFLDIRSPGLGDTAMYLCATSRERLALTGELFFGEGSRLTVL.

This rearrangement joins TRBV11-1 to TRBJ1-2; 7 bases agree with TRBD1. The trim removed 5 bases at V and 4 bases at J, leaving 1 base unmatched. Germline V gene data show CDR1 as SGHAT and CDR2 as FQDESV (reference sequence). This CDR3 comprises 12 residues. The CDR3 DNA reads TGTGCCAGCAGCGACAGGGTCTATGGCTACACCTTC. Translating gives CASSDRVYGYTF.

The chain links TRBV6-6 to TRBJ2-5; 10 bases are a match to TRBD1. The DNA end is a closer match to TRBJ2-7, so the J assignment may be wrong. Looked up from germline, CDR1 is MNHNY and CDR2 is SVGAGI (reference sequence). This CDR3 is 15 amino acids long. The CDR3 nucleotides are TGTGCCAGCAGACTCCCGGGACAGGGGAGTTACGAGCAGTACTTC. Its protein is CASRLPGQGSYEQYF.

V is TRBV7-2 and J is TRBJ2-7; D unclear. The CDR3 totals 15 residues. V was shortened by 2 bases and J by 7 bases, with 18 bases between the two germline ends. CDR1 and CDR2 from the germline V gene are SGHTA and FQGNSA. The CDR3 protein is CASSLSRIGLREQYF. The CDR3 nucleotides read TGTGCCAGCAGCTTAAGCAGGATAGGGCTGAGAGAGCAGTACTTC.

This clone was recorded only once. The rearrangement joins TRBV2 to TRBJ1-2; maybe TRBD1 (5 bases). The CDR3 extends over 12 amino acids. V gave up 7 bases and J gave up 4 bases, with 10 bases separating them. From germline, CDR1 is SNHLY and CDR2 FYNNEI. The CDR3 sequence is CASTRGTYGYTF. The CDR3 DNA is TGTGCCAGCACTAGGGGTACCTATGGCTACACCTTC.

This clone was counted a few times. The V call is TRBV7-6, the J call TRBJ1-2; TRBD1 is a possible D gene (6 bases). V lost 1 base to trimming and J lost 5 bases, with 23 bases between them. The CDR3 has 18 amino acids. Germline-derived CDR1 and CDR2 are SGHVS and FNYEAQ. CDR3: CASSLDVTGRDARYGYTF. CDR3 nucleotide sequence: TGTGCCAGCAGCTTAGATGTGACAGGAAGGGACGCCAGATATGGCTACACCTTC.

The chain joins TRBV27 to TRBJ1-1; maybe TRBD1 (5 bases). The CDR3 runs 15 residues. Trimming left V 5 bases short and J 6 bases short, with 19 bases between. Germline CDR1 MNHEY, CDR2 SMNVEV (reference sequence). CDR3 loop: CASSLGTYKGAEAFF. The CDR3 DNA reads as TGTGCCAGCAGTCTAGGGACTTATAAAGGCGCTGAAGCTTTCTTT.

The count of this clone is one. V usage is TRBV7-2 and J usage is TRBJ1-1; D unresolved. There are 13 residues in the CDR3. With 5 bases removed from V and 1 base from J, the gap between germline ends came to 8 bases. Germline values: CDR1 SGHTA, CDR2 FQGNSA. The CDR3 bases are TGTGCCAGCAGCCTCCAGAGGAACACTGAAGCTTTCTTT. It yields the protein CASSLQRNTEAFF.

The gene calls are TRBV6-5 and TRBJ2-7, with 8 positions matching TRBD2. Trimming removed 4 bases from V and 3 bases from J; junction bases left unmatched: 5. The CDR3 totals 14 residues. The germline V gene has CDR1 MNHEY and CDR2 SVGAGI. In DNA form, the CDR3 reads TGTGCCAGCAGTTTGCCTAGCGGGTACTACGAGCAGTACTTC. It codes for CASSLPSGYYEQYF.

The gene calls are TRBV19 and TRBJ1-2, with 7 positions matching TRBD1. The length of the CDR3 is 17 residues. V dropped 5 bases and J dropped 1; count of bases not matched to a gene: 13. Germline V CDR1 and CDR2: LNHDA, SQIVND (reference sequence). CDR3 in DNA: TGTGCCAGTAGTTCGGCCTGGACAGGCCCTTATAACTATGGCTACACCTTC. Translation: CASSSAWTGPYNYGYTF.